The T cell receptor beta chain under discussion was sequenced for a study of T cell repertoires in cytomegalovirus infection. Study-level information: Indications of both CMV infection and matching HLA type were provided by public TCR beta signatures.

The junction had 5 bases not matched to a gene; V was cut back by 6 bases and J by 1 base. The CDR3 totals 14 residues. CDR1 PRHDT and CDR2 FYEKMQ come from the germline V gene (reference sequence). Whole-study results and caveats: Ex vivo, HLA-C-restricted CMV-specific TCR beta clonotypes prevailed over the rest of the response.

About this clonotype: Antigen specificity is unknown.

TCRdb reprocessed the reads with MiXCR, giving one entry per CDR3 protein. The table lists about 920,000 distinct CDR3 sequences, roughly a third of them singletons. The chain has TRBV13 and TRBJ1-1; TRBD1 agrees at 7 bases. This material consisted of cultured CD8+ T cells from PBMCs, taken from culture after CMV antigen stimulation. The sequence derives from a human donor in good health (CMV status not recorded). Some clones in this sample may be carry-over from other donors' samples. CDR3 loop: CASRRGQKNTEAFF. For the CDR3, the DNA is TGTGCCAGCAGAAGGGGACAGAAGAACACTGAAGCTTTCTTT.